Below are 4 T cell receptor beta chains sequenced from a single sample in a study of shared clonotypes between healthy human individuals (dated by TCRdb to 2020 to 2021). The receptor library was made with the immunoSEQ multiplex PCR assay. This is the immuneACCESS table as TCRdb keeps it, with only in-frame sequences that have V and J called. A part of the clones is gone; compared with another copy, unresolved V genes explain less than half, and the rest is unexplained. The sample table contains about 490,000 clones; only one count was recorded for 76% of them. The ten most abundant clones make up 10% to 15% of the sample. The sequencing input was PBMCs. Receptor source: a middle-aged woman in good health. Some clones in this sample may be carry-over from other donors' samples.

The V gene is TRBV5-1, the J gene TRBJ1-2, with TRBD1 matching over 7 bases. Germline values: CDR1 SGHRS, CDR2 YFSETQ. Unmatched junction bases numbered 7, after V lost 4 bases and J lost 1 base. CDR3 size: 15 residues. In DNA form, the CDR3 reads TGCGCCAGCAGCCCAACTAGGGACAGTAACTATGGCTACACCTTC. It encodes CASSPTRDSNYGYTF.

The chain recombines TRBV4-3 with TRBJ2-7; a weak D match, TRBD1 (5 bases). Germline V gives CDR1 LGHNA, CDR2 YSLEER. Trimming stripped 1 base from V and 0 bases from J, with 13 bases between. The CDR3 runs to 16 residues. The DNA of the CDR3 is TGCGCCAGCAGCCAAGTTCTGGGGCGTAGCTCCTACGAGCAGTACTTC. Amino acids: CASSQVLGRSSYEQYF.

This CDR3 reads CASRTSGRANTGELFF. The CDR3 DNA follows: TGTGCCAGTAGGACTAGCGGGAGGGCTAACACCGGGGAGCTGTTTTTT. This rearrangement joins TRBV19 to TRBJ2-2, with 14 positions matching TRBD2. The CDR3 consists of 16 residues. Germline V gene data show CDR1 as LNHDA and CDR2 as SQIVND (reference sequence). V lost 6 bases, J lost 2 bases, and 2 bases stayed unmatched.

The CDR3 region has the DNA TGTGCCAGCAGCTTAGCGGGACTAGCGATCCACGAGCAGTACTTC. It specifies CASSLAGLAIHEQYF. The chain couples TRBV7-2 to TRBJ2-7, with 10 bases aligning to TRBD2. The CDR3 contains 15 residues. In germline, CDR1 is SGHTA, CDR2 FQGNSA. V trimming: 0 bases; J trimming: 5 bases; junction bases outside the gene matches: 4.